The 24 T cell receptor beta chains below come from one sample, sequenced in a study of blood T cell repertoires in COVID-19. Assay: immunoSEQ multiplex PCR; the TCRdb copy retains only in-frame clones and omits some. The sample shows roughly 220,000 clones, approximately 83% of them seen only once. The sequenced material came from peripheral blood. The receptors come from a woman in her twenties or thirties who had recovered from COVID-19.

This clone was counted a single time. The V call is TRBV5-8, the J call TRBJ1-4, with D maybe TRBD1 (6 bases). This CDR3 is 18 amino acids long. The V and J ends lost 3 bases and 3 bases respectively, with 21 bases between them. Looked up from germline, CDR1 is SGHTS and CDR2 is YDEGEE. As DNA, the CDR3 is TGTGCCAGCAGCTGGAGTAGGGGGAAGGGGTTTGCTAATGAAAAACTGTTTTTT. As protein: CASSWSRGKGFANEKLFF.

The V call is TRBV12-3 or TRBV12-4, the J call TRBJ1-1; D is unresolved. Trimming cost V 1 base and J 6 bases, with 9 bases left between them. The CDR3 spans 13 residues. The DNA of the CDR3 is TGTGCCAGCAGTTTAGGGGGAGGGTCTGAAGCTTTCTTT. Translation gives CASSLGGGSEAFF.

This clone was counted once. The rearrangement joins TRBV7-9 to TRBJ2-7; 11 nucleotides align to TRBD1. The CDR3 is 16 residues long. The J segment lost 5 bases and the V segment lost 5 bases, leaving 11 bases of the junction unmatched. CDR1 is SEHNR, CDR2 FQNEAQ, per germline (reference sequence). CDR3 DNA: TGTGCCAGCAGCACCGCGGACAGGGGGCGCGGCCACGAGCAGTACTTC. As protein: CASSTADRGRGHEQYF.

The chain uses TRBV4-1 and TRBJ2-1; 9 bases fit TRBD2. This CDR3 comprises 19 residues. Looked up from germline, CDR1 is MGHRA and CDR2 is YSYEKL. J was trimmed by 5 bases and V by 0 bases; bases with no gene match: 14. CDR3 in amino acids: CASSQDQIAGVRRDNEQFF. In DNA, the CDR3 is TGCGCCAGCAGCCAAGATCAGATAGCGGGAGTTCGTCGGGACAATGAGCAGTTCTTC.

This chain links TRBV19 with TRBJ1-4; D is uncertain. This CDR3 is 12 amino acids long. The ends were cut back, 5 bases at V and 11 bases at J, with 12 bases in the middle. CDR1 and CDR2 (germline): LNHDA, SQIVND (reference sequence). This CDR3 reads CASSLNVRKLFF. As DNA, the CDR3 is TGTGCCAGTAGTCTCAACGTGAGGAAACTGTTTTTT. Full variable domain (rest looked up from reference TRBV19 and TRBJ1-4): DGGITQSPKYLFRKEGQNVTLSCEQNLNHDAMYWYRQDPGQGLRLIYYSQIVNDFQKGDIAEGYSVSREKKESFPLTVTSAQKNPTAFYLCASSLNVRKLFFGSGTQLSVL.

The J gene is TRBJ2-7, the V gene TRBV24-1, with 7 bases identical to TRBD1. After removal of 4 bases from V and 4 bases from J, the junction contained 9 bases not matched to a gene. The CDR3 loop spans 15 amino acids. CDR1 and CDR2 from the germline V gene are KGHDR and SFDVKD. The CDR3 sequence: CATSDGQGETYEQYF. The CDR3 coding sequence is TGTGCCACCAGTGACGGGCAGGGGGAAACGTACGAGCAGTACTTC.

This clone occurred a few times. V is TRBV6-5 and J is TRBJ2-5, with D perhaps TRBD2 (5 bases). The V and J ends lost 5 bases and 3 bases respectively, with 16 bases between them. The CDR3 contains 15 residues. Germline V gives CDR1 MNHEY, CDR2 SVGAGI. CDR3 DNA: TGTGCCAGCAGTCCCCAGAGGGCCGTTAAAGAGACCCAGTACTTC. Encoded protein: CASSPQRAVKETQYF.

The chain recombines TRBV11-2 with TRBJ2-5, with a possible D match to TRBD2 (6 bases). Trimming pared 5 bases from V and 5 bases from J, leaving 18 bases between. Germline V lookup: CDR1 SGHAT, CDR2 FQNNGV. The CDR3 covers 15 residues. The CDR3 loop is CASSPPPGEVETQYF. DNA for the CDR3: TGTGCCAGCAGCCCCCCGCCCGGGGAGGTCGAGACCCAGTACTTC. Supplemented by reference TRBV11-2 and TRBJ2-5, the full variable domain reads EAGVAQSPRYKIIEKRQSVAFWCNPISGHATLYWYQQILGQGPKLLIQFQNNGVVDDSQLPKDRFSAERLKGVDSTLKIQPAKLEDSAVYLCASSPPPGEVETQYFGPGTRLLVL.

Of note for this clone: Being one base from a much bigger clone, this may be a read error. CDR3 protein: CASSATGNYGYTF. The CDR3 DNA reads as TGTGCCAGCAGCGCGACAGGCAACTATGGCTACACCTTC. This chain links TRBV9 with TRBJ1-2, with D possibly TRBD1 on 6 matching bases. CDR1 and CDR2 from the germline V gene are SGDLS and YYNGEE. The CDR3 has 13 residues. Trimming removed 3 bases from V and 2 bases from J, with 8 bases in between.

This clone was detected once. This chain uses TRBV6-6 with TRBJ2-1; weak D call: TRBD2 (5 bases). The CDR3 is made up of 12 amino acids. V was trimmed by 6 bases and J by 7 bases, leaving 10 bases between them. Germline V CDR1 and CDR2: MNHNY, SVGAGI (reference sequence). CDR3 coding DNA: TGTGCCAGCAGCCGCCTAGCTAATGAGCAGTTCTTC. This encodes CASSRLANEQFF.

Written as DNA, the CDR3 is TGTGCCACCCCGATTCCGGGGGTCTACAATGAGCAGTTCTTC. This gives the protein CATPIPGVYNEQFF. The chain combines TRBV24-1 with TRBJ2-1, with a tentative D call TRBD2 (6 bases). Germline V gives CDR1 KGHDR, CDR2 SFDVKD. CDR3 size: 14 residues. Deletions cut 9 bases from V and 3 bases from J, with 14 bases between.

This clone appeared once. The genes are TRBV24-1 and TRBJ1-5; D unresolved. V lost 6 bases to trimming and J lost 0 bases, with 8 bases between them. Germline-derived CDR1 and CDR2 are KGHDR and SFDVKD. CDR3 length: 14 amino acids. The CDR3 is CATSSFSSNQPQHF. CDR3 nucleotide sequence: TGTGCCACCAGTAGTTTTAGTAGCAATCAGCCCCAGCATTTT.

CDR3 sequence: CASSFRSGRGDTQYF. The CDR3 DNA follows: TGCGCCAGCAGCTTTAGGAGCGGGAGGGGAGATACGCAGTATTTT. This rearrangement joins TRBV5-1 to TRBJ2-3; 10 bases match TRBD2. CDR1 and CDR2 (germline): SGHRS, YFSETQ. CDR3 length: 15 amino acids. V shed 2 bases and J 5 bases; nucleotides not matched to a gene: 5.

The rearrangement links TRBV10-3 to TRBJ2-7; weak D call: TRBD2 (7 bases). The germline gives CDR1 ENHRY, CDR2 SYGVKD. The ends were cut back, 4 bases at V and 3 bases at J, with 16 bases in the middle. The CDR3 is 15 residues long. CDR3: CAISGQVTGGYEQYF. CDR3 sequence (DNA): TGTGCCATCAGTGGACAGGTCACGGGGGGCTACGAGCAGTACTTC.

In its sample, this clone was seen once. This chain links TRBV19 with TRBJ1-1; TRBD1 aligns across 8 bases. J was trimmed by 7 bases and V by 3 bases; bases with no gene match: 4. Germline assignment: CDR1 LNHDA and CDR2 SQIVND (reference sequence). The CDR3 sequence is 13 residues long. In nucleotides, the CDR3 is TGTGCCAGTAGTATGGGGGGGACAGGTGAAGCTTTCTTT. It translates to CASSMGGTGEAFF. Complete variable domain (other parts from reference TRBV19 and TRBJ1-1): DGGITQSPKYLFRKEGQNVTLSCEQNLNHDAMYWYRQDPGQGLRLIYYSQIVNDFQKGDIAEGYSVSREKKESFPLTVTSAQKNPTAFYLCASSMGGTGEAFFGQGTRLTVV.

V gene TRBV28 combines with J gene TRBJ1-6, with a weak D call TRBD1 (5 bases). V gave up 6 bases and J gave up 6 bases, with 12 bases separating them. This CDR3 spans 14 amino acids. Germline assignment: CDR1 MDHEN and CDR2 SYDVKM. CDR3 DNA sequence: TGTGCCAGCAGAGTGACAGTGGCTAATTCACCCCTCCACTTT. Amino acid sequence: CASRVTVANSPLHF.

V gene TRBV9 combines with J gene TRBJ1-1, with D possibly matching TRBD1 (6 bases). Germline V gene lookup returns CDR1 SGDLS and CDR2 YYNGEE. Trimming took 3 bases from V and 10 from J, leaving 10 bases between them. The CDR3 has 11 amino acids. CDR3 loop: CASSAGAGAFF. As DNA, the CDR3 is TGTGCCAGCAGCGCAGGGGCCGGAGCTTTCTTT.

The chain uses TRBV30 and TRBJ2-4; 7 bases align to TRBD1. Germline CDR1 GTSNPN, CDR2 SVGIG (reference sequence). The CDR3 is 13 amino acids. Trimming cost V 5 bases and J 4 bases; bases outside gene matches: 5. CDR3 coding DNA: TGTGCCTGGGCACAGGGGATTAAAAACATTCAGTACTTC. This codes for CAWAQGIKNIQYF.

This clone was seen only once. The V and J genes are TRBV5-5 and TRBJ2-3; 11 bases map to TRBD2. This CDR3 is 15 amino acids long. Germline values: CDR1 SGHKS, CDR2 YYEKEE (reference sequence). The J segment lost 5 bases and the V segment lost 3 bases, leaving 5 bases of the junction unmatched. The CDR3 sequence is CASSSTSGRRDTQYF. The CDR3 nucleotides are TGTGCCAGCAGCTCCACTAGCGGGAGAAGAGATACGCAGTATTTT.

The V gene is TRBV11-2, the J gene TRBJ1-2, with D tentatively TRBD1 (6 bases). The V gene lost 1 base and the J gene lost 2 bases, with 11 bases spanning the gap. Germline CDR1 SGHAT, CDR2 FQNNGV. CDR3 length equals 15 residues. The CDR3 coding sequence is TGTGCCAGCAGCTTAGGGACGGGACAAAACTATGGCTACACCTTC. This translates into CASSLGTGQNYGYTF.

The count of this clone is one. This rearrangement joins TRBV6-6 to TRBJ2-7; 10 bases line up with TRBD2. This CDR3 has 16 amino acids. CDR1 is MNHNY and CDR2 is SVGAGI in the germline V gene (reference sequence). J was trimmed by 1 base and V by 6 bases; bases with no gene match: 9. The CDR3 protein is CASSPPGTSASYEQYF. The DNA of the CDR3 is TGTGCCAGCAGCCCCCCCGGGACTAGCGCTTCCTACGAGCAGTACTTC.

The chain joins TRBV30 to TRBJ2-3, with TRBD2 as a possible D gene (5 bases). CDR3 size: 13 residues. From germline, CDR1 is GTSNPN and CDR2 SVGIG (reference sequence). V was trimmed by 4 bases and J by 4 bases, leaving 12 bases between them. The CDR3 nucleotides read TGTGCCTGGAATCTGGGTAGCGCAGATACGCAGTATTTT. It specifies CAWNLGSADTQYF.

The J gene is TRBJ1-2, the V gene TRBV10-3, with 8 bases matching TRBD1. V trimming: 2 bases; J trimming: 4 bases; junction bases outside the gene matches: 6. The V gene's germline CDR1 is ENHRY and CDR2 SYGVKD. CDR3 length: 15 amino acids. The CDR3 protein is CAISEPDRGIYGYTF. The CDR3 bases are TGTGCCATCAGTGAGCCCGACAGGGGAATCTATGGCTACACCTTC.

The V gene is TRBV5-4, the J gene TRBJ1-1; D is ambiguous. Germline V CDR1 and CDR2: SGHNT, YYREEE (reference sequence). CDR3 length: 12 amino acids. Trimming left V 3 bases short and J 7 bases short, with 10 bases between. The CDR3 protein is CASSWMGVEAFF. The CDR3 DNA follows: TGTGCCAGCAGCTGGATGGGAGTTGAAGCTTTCTTT.